This T cell receptor (beta chain) comes out of a study of T-cell memory formation after mild COVID-19. Study background: The two donors had largely donor-specific TCR clusters.

This clonotype came up many times. Antigen unknown. The study, taken as a whole, reports: Shrinking CD4+ clones were chiefly CM and EM; CD8+ ones were chiefly EMRA.

This CDR3 is 17 amino acids long. The V gene's germline CDR1 is MGHRA and CDR2 YSYEKL. V gave up 0 bases and J gave up 5 bases; unmatched junction bases: 9. TCRdb recomputed calls from the 5' RACE reads with MiXCR, one row per CDR3 protein. The data hold about 360,000 distinct CDR3 sequences, with about an eighth observed a single time. Source material: PBMCs or a T cell subset sorted from them (not recorded which). This receptor was obtained from a man younger than 30 who had mild COVID-19 (a few samples of this study predate the infection). Cell type and time point are not known. This chain connects TRBV4-1 to TRBJ1-2; TRBD1 agrees at 10 bases. The CDR3 sequence is CASSQEGDGDRGYGYTF. CDR3 nucleotide sequence: TGCGCCAGCAGCCAAGAGGGGGATGGGGACAGGGGTTATGGCTACACCTTC.